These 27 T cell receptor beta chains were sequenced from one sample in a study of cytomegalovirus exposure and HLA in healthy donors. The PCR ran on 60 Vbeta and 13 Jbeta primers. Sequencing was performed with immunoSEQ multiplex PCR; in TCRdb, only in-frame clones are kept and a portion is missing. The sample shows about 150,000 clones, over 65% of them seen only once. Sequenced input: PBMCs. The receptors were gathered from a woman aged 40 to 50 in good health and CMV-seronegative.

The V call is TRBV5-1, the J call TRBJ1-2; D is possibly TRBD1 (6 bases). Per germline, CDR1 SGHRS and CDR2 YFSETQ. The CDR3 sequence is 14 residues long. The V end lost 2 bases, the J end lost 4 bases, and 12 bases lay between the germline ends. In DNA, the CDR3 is TGCGCCAGCAGCTTCGGGGGGCGAGGCTATGGCTACACCTTC. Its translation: CASSFGGRGYGYTF.

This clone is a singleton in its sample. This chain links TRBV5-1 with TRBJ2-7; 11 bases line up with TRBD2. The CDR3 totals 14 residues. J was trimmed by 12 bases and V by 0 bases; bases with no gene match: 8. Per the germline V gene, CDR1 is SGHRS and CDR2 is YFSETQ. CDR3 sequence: CASSLATGLAESYF. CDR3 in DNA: TGCGCCAGCAGCTTGGCCACGGGACTAGCGGAGTCGTACTTC. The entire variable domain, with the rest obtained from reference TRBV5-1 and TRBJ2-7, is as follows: KAGVTQTPRYLIKTRGQQVTLSCSPISGHRSVSWYQQTPGQGLQFLFEYFSETQRNKGNFPGRFSGRQFSNSRSEMNVSTLELGDSALYLCASSLATGLAESYFGPGTRLTVT.

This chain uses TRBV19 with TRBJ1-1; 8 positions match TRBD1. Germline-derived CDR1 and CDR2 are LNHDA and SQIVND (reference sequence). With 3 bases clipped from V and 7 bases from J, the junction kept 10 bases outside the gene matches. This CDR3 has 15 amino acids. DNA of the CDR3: TGTGCCAGTAGTATGGGAACAGGGGGAACGGGTGAAGCTTTCTTT. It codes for CASSMGTGGTGEAFF.

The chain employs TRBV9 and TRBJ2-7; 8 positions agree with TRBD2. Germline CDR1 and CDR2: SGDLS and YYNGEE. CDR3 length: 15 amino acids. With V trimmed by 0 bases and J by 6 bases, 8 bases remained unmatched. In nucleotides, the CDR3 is TGTGCCAGCAGCGTAGGCCCCAGCGGGGGCCGCGAGCAGTACTTC. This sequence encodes CASSVGPSGGREQYF.

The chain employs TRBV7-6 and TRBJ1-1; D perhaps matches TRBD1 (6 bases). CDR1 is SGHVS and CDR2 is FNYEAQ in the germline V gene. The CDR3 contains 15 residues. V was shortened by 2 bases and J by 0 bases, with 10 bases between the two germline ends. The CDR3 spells CASSLQGRLNTEAFF. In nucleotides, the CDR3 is TGTGCCAGCAGCTTACAGGGGCGACTGAACACTGAAGCTTTCTTT.

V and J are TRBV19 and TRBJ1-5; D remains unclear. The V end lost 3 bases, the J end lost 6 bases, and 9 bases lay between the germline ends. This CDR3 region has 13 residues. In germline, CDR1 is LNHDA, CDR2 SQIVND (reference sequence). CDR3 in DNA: TGTGCCAGTAGTATCGGGGAAGGTCAGCCCCAGCATTTT. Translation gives CASSIGEGQPQHF. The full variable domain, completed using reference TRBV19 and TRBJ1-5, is DGGITQSPKYLFRKEGQNVTLSCEQNLNHDAMYWYRQDPGQGLRLIYYSQIVNDFQKGDIAEGYSVSREKKESFPLTVTSAQKNPTAFYLCASSIGEGQPQHFGDGTRLSIL.

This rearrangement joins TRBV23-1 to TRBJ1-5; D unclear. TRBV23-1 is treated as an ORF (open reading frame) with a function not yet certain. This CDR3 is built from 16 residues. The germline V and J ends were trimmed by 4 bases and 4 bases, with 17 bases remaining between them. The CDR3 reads CASSPFICAPNQPQHF. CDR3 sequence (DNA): TGCGCCAGCAGTCCGTTCATTTGCGCCCCAAATCAGCCCCAGCATTTT.

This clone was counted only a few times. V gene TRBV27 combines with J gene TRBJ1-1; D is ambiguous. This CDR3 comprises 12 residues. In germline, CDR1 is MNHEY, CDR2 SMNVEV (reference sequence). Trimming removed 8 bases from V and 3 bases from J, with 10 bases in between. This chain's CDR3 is CASPTRDTEAFF. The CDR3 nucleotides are TGTGCCAGCCCAACCCGGGACACTGAAGCTTTCTTT.

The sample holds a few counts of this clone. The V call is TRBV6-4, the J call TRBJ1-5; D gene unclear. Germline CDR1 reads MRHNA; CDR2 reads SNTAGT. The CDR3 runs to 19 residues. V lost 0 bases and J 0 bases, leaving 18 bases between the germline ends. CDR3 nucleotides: TGTGCCAGCAGTGACTCGAGGGATACGGGGAGTCTTAGCAATCAGCCCCAGCATTTT. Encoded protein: CASSDSRDTGSLSNQPQHF.

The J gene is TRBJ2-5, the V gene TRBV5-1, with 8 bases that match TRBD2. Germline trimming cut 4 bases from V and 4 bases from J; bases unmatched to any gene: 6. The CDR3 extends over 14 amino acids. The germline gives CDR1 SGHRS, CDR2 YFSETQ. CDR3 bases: TGCGCCAGCAGCCCCGGGGGGGGCATAGAGACCCAGTACTTC. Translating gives CASSPGGGIETQYF.

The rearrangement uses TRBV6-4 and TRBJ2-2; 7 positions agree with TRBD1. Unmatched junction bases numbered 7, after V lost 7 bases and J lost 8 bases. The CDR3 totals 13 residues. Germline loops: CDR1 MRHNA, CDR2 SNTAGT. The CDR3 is CASTQTGRGELFF. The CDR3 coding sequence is TGTGCCAGCACCCAGACAGGGCGAGGGGAGCTGTTTTTT.

The CDR3 spells CASSSAEGANSPLHF. The CDR3 nucleotides read TGTGCCAGCAGCTCCGCGGAGGGAGCTAATTCACCCCTCCACTTT. J is TRBJ1-6 and V is TRBV5-8; D not certain. CDR1 is SGHTS, CDR2 YDEGEE, per germline. The CDR3 length is 15 residues. V lost 3 bases, J lost 6 bases, and 13 bases lay in between.

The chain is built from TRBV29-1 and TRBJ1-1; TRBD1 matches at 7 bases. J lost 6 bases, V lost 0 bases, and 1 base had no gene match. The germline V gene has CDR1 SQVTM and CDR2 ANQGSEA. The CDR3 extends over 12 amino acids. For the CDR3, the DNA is TGCAGCGTTGAAGAGACAGGGTCTGAAGCTTTCTTT. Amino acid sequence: CSVEETGSEAFF.

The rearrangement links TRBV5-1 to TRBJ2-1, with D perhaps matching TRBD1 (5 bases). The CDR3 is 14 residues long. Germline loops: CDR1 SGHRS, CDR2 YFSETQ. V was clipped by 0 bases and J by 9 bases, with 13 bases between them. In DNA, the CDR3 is TGCGCCAGCAGCTTGGGCCAGGGATGGGGTGAGCAGTTCTTC. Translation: CASSLGQGWGEQFF.

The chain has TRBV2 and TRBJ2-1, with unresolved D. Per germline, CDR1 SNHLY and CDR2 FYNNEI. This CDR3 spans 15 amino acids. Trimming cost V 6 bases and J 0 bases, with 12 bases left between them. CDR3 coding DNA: TGTGCCAGCAGGTCTGTTGGTAGCTCCTACAATGAGCAGTTCTTC. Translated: CASRSVGSSYNEQFF.

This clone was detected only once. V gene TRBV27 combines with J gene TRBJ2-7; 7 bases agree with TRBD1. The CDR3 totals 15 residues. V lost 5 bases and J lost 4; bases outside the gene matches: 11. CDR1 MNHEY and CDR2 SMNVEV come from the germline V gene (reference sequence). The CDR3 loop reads CASSTPGQKRYEQYF. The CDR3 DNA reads TGTGCCAGCAGTACTCCGGGACAGAAACGATACGAGCAGTACTTC.

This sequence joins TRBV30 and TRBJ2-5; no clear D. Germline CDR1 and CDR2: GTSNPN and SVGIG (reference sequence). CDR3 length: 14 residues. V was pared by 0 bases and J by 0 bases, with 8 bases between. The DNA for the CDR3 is TGTGCCTGGAGTGTATCGCTAGACCAAGAGACCCAGTACTTC. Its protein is CAWSVSLDQETQYF.

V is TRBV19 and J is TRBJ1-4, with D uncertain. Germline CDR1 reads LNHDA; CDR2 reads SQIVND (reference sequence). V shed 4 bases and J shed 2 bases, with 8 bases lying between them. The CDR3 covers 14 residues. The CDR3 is CASSTGGTNEKLFF. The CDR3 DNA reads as TGTGCCAGTAGTACGGGAGGGACTAATGAAAAACTGTTTTTT.

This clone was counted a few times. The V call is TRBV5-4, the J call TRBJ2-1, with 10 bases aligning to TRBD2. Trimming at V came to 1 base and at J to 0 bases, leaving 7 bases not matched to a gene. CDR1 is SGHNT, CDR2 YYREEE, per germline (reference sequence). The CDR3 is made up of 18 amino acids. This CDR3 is CASSLPSGGLNSYNEQFF. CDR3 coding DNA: TGTGCCAGCAGCTTGCCTAGCGGGGGCCTAAACTCCTACAATGAGCAGTTCTTC.

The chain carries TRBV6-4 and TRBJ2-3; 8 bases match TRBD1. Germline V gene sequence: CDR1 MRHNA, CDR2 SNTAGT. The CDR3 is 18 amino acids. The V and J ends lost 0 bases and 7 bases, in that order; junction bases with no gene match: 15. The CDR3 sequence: CASSDSSRVPGGWNTQYF. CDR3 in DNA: TGTGCCAGCAGTGACTCGTCCAGGGTTCCAGGGGGCTGGAATACGCAGTATTTT.

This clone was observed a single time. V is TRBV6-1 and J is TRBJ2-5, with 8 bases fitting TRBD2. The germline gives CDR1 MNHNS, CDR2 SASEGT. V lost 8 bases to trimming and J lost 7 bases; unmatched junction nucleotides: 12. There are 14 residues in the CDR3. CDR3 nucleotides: TGTGCCAGCTGTCGGAGCGGGAGCCAGGCGACCCAGTACTTC. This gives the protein CASCRSGSQATQYF.

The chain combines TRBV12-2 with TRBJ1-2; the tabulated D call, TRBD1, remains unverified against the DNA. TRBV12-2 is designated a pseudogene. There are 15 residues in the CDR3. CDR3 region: CASRFLVRGNYGYTF. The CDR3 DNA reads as TGTGCAAGTCGCTTTCTAGTCAGGGGAAACTATGGCTACACCTTC.

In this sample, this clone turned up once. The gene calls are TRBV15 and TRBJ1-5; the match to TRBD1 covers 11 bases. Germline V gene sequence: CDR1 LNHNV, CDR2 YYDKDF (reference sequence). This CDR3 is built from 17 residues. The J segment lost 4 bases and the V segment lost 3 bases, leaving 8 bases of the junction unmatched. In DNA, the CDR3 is TGTGCCACCAGCAGCGAAATCGGACAGGGGGCAAATCAGCCCCAGCATTTT. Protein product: CATSSEIGQGANQPQHF. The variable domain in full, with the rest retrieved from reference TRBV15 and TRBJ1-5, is DAMVIQNPRYQVTQFGKPVTLSCSQTLNHNVMYWYQQKSSQAPKLLFHYYDKDFNNEADTPDNFQSRRPNTSFCFLDIRSPGLGDTAMYLCATSSEIGQGANQPQHFGDGTRLSIL.

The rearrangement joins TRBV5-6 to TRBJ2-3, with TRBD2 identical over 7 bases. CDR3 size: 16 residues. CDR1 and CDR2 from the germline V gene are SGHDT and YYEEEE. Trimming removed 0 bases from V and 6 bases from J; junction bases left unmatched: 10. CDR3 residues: CASSLGLATAEDTQYF. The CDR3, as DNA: TGTGCCAGCAGCTTGGGACTAGCAACGGCCGAGGATACGCAGTATTTT.

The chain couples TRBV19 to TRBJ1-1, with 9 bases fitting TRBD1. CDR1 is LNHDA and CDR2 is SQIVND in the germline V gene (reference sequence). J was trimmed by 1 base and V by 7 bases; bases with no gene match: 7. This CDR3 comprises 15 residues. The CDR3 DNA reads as TGTGCCAGTAAGCCGGGACAGGGAGGGAACACTGAAGCTTTCTTT. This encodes CASKPGQGGNTEAFF.

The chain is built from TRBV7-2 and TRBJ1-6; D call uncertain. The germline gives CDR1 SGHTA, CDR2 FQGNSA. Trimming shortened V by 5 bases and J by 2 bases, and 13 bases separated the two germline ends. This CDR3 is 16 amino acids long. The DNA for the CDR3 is TGTGCCAGCAGCCCCGCCGCGGGCGCCTATAATTCACCCCTCCACTTT. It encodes CASSPAAGAYNSPLHF.

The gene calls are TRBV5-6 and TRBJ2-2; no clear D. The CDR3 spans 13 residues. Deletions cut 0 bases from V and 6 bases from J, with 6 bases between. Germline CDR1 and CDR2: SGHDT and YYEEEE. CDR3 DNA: TGTGCCAGCAGCTTGGCAGGCCCCGGGGAGCTGTTTTTT. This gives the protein CASSLAGPGELFF.